This T cell receptor beta chain derives from a study of T cells after yellow fever vaccination. Overall study context: The study sorted EM, EMRA, CM and Tscm memory subsets by CD3, CD45RA, CCR7 and CD95.

The V gene end was trimmed by 1 base and the J gene end by 6 bases; junction bases not matched to a gene: 3. Per the germline V gene, CDR1 is SGHTA and CDR2 is FQGTGA. This CDR3 comprises 15 residues. This clonotype was counted at least ten times. Making TCR cDNA involved 5'RACE template switching, which added UMIs and a universal primer site. TCRdb independently ran MiXCR on the 5' RACE reads; one entry per CDR3 protein. This table has around 31,000 distinct CDR3 sequences, 10% appearing once. General study findings and limits: Highly abundant clonotypes carried over from the bulk population could end up in FACS-sorted repertoires as contaminants. Almost every vaccine-responding clonotype was undetectable in sorted memory subsets on day 0.

The sample in question was PBMCs, either bulk or a sorted T-cell subset (CD4+, CD8+, memory, or dextramer-sorted; not recorded which), obtained roughly 15 days after the first yellow fever vaccination. J is TRBJ2-2 and V is TRBV7-3; 9 bases match TRBD1. This clonotype originated in a man younger than 35 who received the YFV17D yellow fever vaccine. The DNA of the CDR3 is TGTGCCAGCAGCTTAAGACAGGGGGGCTCCGGGGAGCTGTTTTTT. Protein product: CASSLRQGGSGELFF.